Each of the 5 T cell receptor beta chains below was sequenced from the same sample in a study of cytotoxic CD8 clonotypes in ibrutinib-treated CLL. Clones were read by immunoSEQ multiplex PCR, and TCRdb kept only the in-frame ones, dropping some. The repertoire holds more than 200,000 clones, 60% to 80% seen once, with approximately 5.9% in the top ten. This material consisted of PBMCs, taken after 12 months of ibrutinib treatment. These receptors were collected from a human donor with chronic lymphocytic leukemia.

In DNA, the CDR3 is TGTGCCAGCTCACCACCGGGACTAAGCTACGAGCAGTACTTC. This codes for CASSPPGLSYEQYF. The rearrangement links TRBV18 to TRBJ2-7; 7 bases align to TRBD2. V shed 0 bases, J shed 3 bases, and the junction held 2 bases outside the gene matches. Germline V CDR1 and CDR2: KGHSH, LQKENI. The CDR3 has 14 residues.

This sequence joins TRBV5-1 and TRBJ2-1, with D possibly TRBD1 on 5 matching bases. V was clipped by 0 bases and J by 7 bases, with 11 bases between them. Germline assignment: CDR1 SGHRS and CDR2 YFSETQ. The CDR3 runs 14 residues. CDR3 DNA: TGCGCCAGCAGCTTGGCGGCAGGGAAGAATGAGCAGTTCTTC. Its protein product is CASSLAAGKNEQFF.

The chain joins TRBV30 to TRBJ2-7; 11 bases are shared with TRBD2. The length of the CDR3 is 12 residues. The germline CDR1 and CDR2 sequences are GTSNPN and SVGIG (reference sequence). V gave up 4 bases and J gave up 7 bases; unmatched junction bases: 3. CDR3 in amino acids: CAWNSGRAEQYF. In nucleotides, the CDR3 is TGTGCCTGGAATAGCGGGAGGGCAGAGCAGTACTTC.

The chain couples TRBV5-6 to TRBJ1-2; D is possibly TRBD1 (6 bases). Deletions cut 0 bases from V and 5 bases from J, with 14 bases between. The CDR3 totals 15 residues. The germline V gene has CDR1 SGHDT and CDR2 YYEEEE. CDR3 region: CASSLGAGTTYGYTF. In DNA form, the CDR3 reads TGTGCCAGCAGCTTGGGGGCCGGGACAACTTATGGCTACACCTTC.

The chain couples TRBV14 to TRBJ2-3; D is ambiguous. V shed 0 bases and J shed 6 bases, with 31 bases lying between them. There are 21 residues in the CDR3. Germline assignment: CDR1 SGHDN and CDR2 FVKESK. CDR3 bases: TGTGCCAGCAGCCAAGATGACCCTACCGGAACAGTCGAGTGGCAGAAGGATACGCAGTATTTT. It translates to CASSQDDPTGTVEWQKDTQYF.